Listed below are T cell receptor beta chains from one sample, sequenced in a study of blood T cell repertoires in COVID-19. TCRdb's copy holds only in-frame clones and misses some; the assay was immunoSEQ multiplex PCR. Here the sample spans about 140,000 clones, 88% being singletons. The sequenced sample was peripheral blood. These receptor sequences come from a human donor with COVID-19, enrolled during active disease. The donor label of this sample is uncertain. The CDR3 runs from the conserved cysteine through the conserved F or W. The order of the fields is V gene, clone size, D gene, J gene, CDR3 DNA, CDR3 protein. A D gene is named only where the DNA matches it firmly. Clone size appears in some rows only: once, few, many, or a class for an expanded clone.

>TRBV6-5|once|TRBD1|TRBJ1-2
TGTGCCAACACAGGGGGATATGGCTACACCTTC
CANTGGYGYTF
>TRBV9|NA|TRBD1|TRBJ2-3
TGTGCCAGCAGCGCCAAAACAGGGGGCAGGACAGATACGCAGTATTTT
CASSAKTGGRTDTQYF
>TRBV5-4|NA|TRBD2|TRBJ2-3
TGTGCCAGCAACCCTAGCGGACCTAGCACAGATACGCAGTATTTT
CASNPSGPSTDTQYF
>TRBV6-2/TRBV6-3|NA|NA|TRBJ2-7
TGTGCCAGCAGTTACCCCCGGGGGAGCTCCTACGAGCAGTACTTC
CASSYPRGSSYEQYF
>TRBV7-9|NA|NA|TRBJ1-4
TGTGCCAGCAGCTTGAGGACCCCGGGAGAAAAACTGTTTTTT
CASSLRTPGEKLFF
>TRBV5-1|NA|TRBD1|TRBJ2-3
TGCGCCAGCAGCTTGGAAGCAGGGACAGGTACGCAGTATTTT
CASSLEAGTGTQYF
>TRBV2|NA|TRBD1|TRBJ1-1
TGTGCCAGCAGCGGGGGACAGTTGAACACTGAAGCTTTCTTT
CASSGGQLNTEAFF
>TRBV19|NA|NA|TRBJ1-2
TGTGCCAGTAGTTGGTCCCGGGAGGAGCGCTATGGCTACACCTTC
CASSWSREERYGYTF
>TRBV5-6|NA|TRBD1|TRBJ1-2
TGTGCCAGCAGCTCAGACAGGGGCCCTTTCGTCTATGGCTACACCTTC
CASSSDRGPFVYGYTF
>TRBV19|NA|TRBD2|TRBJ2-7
TGTGCCAGTAGTCCGGGGACTATCACCTACGAGCAGTACTTC
CASSPGTITYEQYF
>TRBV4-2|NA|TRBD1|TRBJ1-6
TGTGCCAGCAGCGCTCGGGACAGGGACGATAATTCACCCCTCCACTTT
CASSARDRDDNSPLHF
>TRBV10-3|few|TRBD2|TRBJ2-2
TGTGCCATCAGCTCGGGACTAGGTGACGGGGAGCTGTTTTTT
CAISSGLGDGELFF
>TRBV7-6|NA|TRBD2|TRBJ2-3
TGTGCCAGCAGCTTAGGAGTGTTAGCGGGAGGGGTGAGCACAGATACGCAGTATTTT
CASSLGVLAGGVSTDTQYF
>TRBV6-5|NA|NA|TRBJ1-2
TGTGCCAGCAGTTTTACAGGGACGGCCGGCTACACCTTC
CASSFTGTAGYTF
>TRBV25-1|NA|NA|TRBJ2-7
TGTGCCAGCAGTGAAGGGGCGGCCTACGAGCAGTACTTC
CASSEGAAYEQYF
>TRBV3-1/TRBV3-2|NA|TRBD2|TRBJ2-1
TGTGCCAGCAGCCCCAGCGGGACTTACAATGAGCAGTTCTTC
CASSPSGTYNEQFF
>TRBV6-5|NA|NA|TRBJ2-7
TGTGCCAGCAGTTACTCAAGTGCAGGCCCCTACGAGCAGTACTTC
CASSYSSAGPYEQYF
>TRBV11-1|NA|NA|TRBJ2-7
TGTGCCAGCCGCCTGGACAGTTACTCCTACGAGCAGTACTTC
CASRLDSYSYEQYF
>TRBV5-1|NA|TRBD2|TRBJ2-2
TGCGCCAGCAGCTTGCTGGGACTAGCGGGGGGGCCGAACACCGGGGAGCTGTTTTTT
CASSLLGLAGGPNTGELFF
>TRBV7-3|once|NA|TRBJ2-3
TGTGCCAGCAGCTTAAATTTGCTACAGGGTTGGCGGACAGATACGCAGTATTTT
CASSLNLLQGWRTDTQYF
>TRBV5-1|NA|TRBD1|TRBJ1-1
TGCGCCAGCACCTCAGGGGGCGCGGAGAACACTGAAGCTTTCTTT
CASTSGGAENTEAFF
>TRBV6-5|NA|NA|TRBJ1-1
TGTGCCAGCAGTTACTCGCAGGCCAACACTGAAGCTTTCTTT
CASSYSQANTEAFF
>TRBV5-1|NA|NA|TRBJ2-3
TGCGCCAGCAGCCCGACTAGGGCCACAGATACGCAGTATTTT
CASSPTRATDTQYF
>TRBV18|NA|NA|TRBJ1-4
TGTGCCAGCTCACCTACCCGGGTCTCTAATGAAAAACTGTTTTTT
CASSPTRVSNEKLFF
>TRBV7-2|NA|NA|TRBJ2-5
TGTGCCAGCAGCTTAGCCCAGGGGCAGACCCAGTACTTC
CASSLAQGQTQYF
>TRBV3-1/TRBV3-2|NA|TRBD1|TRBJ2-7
TGTGCCAGCAGCCAAGAAGCCAGGGGGCTCACCGAGCAGTACTTC
CASSQEARGLTEQYF
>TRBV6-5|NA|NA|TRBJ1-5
TGTGCCAGCAGGCGGGGGGCGTTGAACAATCAGCCCCAGCATTTT
CASRRGALNNQPQHF
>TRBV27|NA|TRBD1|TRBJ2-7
TGTGCCAGCAGTTTATCGACGGGACAGGCGGGCTCCTACGAGCAGTACTTC
CASSLSTGQAGSYEQYF
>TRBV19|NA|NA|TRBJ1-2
TGTGCCAGTAGTATTGGGCCAGGGGATTTGGACTATGGCTACACCTTC
CASSIGPGDLDYGYTF
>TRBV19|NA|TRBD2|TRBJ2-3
TGTGCCAGTAGTACTACGGGACTAGCGGGGGGCACAGATACGCAGTATTTT
CASSTTGLAGGTDTQYF
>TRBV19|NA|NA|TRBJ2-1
TGTGCCAGCCGAACGGGGGTCGGCCAGTTCTTC
CASRTGVGQFF
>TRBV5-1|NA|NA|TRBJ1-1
TGCGCCAGCAGCTTGGGGGCGACAGGGAACACTGAAGCTTTCTTT
CASSLGATGNTEAFF